These 26 T cell receptor beta chains came from one sample sequenced in a study of cytomegalovirus exposure and HLA in healthy donors. Assay used: immunoSEQ multiplex PCR; TCRdb lists only in-frame clones, some missing. Among roughly 150,000 clones, 85% to 90% were seen once, and the ten largest hold 3.3%. The sequencing input was PBMCs. The source of these receptors is a woman aged 18-29 years in good health and CMV-seropositive.

This rearrangement joins TRBV28 to TRBJ2-7; 9 bases agree with TRBD1. The CDR3 loop spans 13 amino acids. From germline, CDR1 is MDHEN and CDR2 SYDVKM. With 9 bases clipped from V and 4 bases from J, the junction kept 7 bases outside the gene matches. As DNA, the CDR3 is TGTGCCAGTACCACAGGGGGCGAATACGAGCAGTACTTC. Amino acid sequence: CASTTGGEYEQYF.

The chain is built from TRBV11-3 and TRBJ2-7; possibly TRBD1 for D (6 bases). The CDR3 sequence is 16 residues long. Germline CDR1 is SGHNT and CDR2 is YENEEA. The germline V and J ends were trimmed by 0 bases and 3 bases, with 15 bases remaining between them. The CDR3 coding sequence is TGTGCCAGCAGCTTAGATTTGGTGGGCAGGGGCTACGAGCAGTACTTC. Amino acids: CASSLDLVGRGYEQYF. Looking up the rest from reference TRBV11-3 and TRBJ2-7 gives the full variable domain: EAGVVQSPRYKIIEKKQPVAFWCNPISGHNTLYWYLQNLGQGPELLIRYENEEAVDDSQLPKDRFSAERLKGVDSTLKIQPAELGDSAVYLCASSLDLVGRGYEQYFGPGTRLTVT.

The chain has TRBV4-1 and TRBJ2-3, with TRBD2 matching over 8 bases. Germline CDR1 and CDR2: MGHRA and YSYEKL. The CDR3 loop spans 18 amino acids. V lost 1 base to trimming and J lost 2 bases; unmatched junction nucleotides: 11. The CDR3 DNA follows: TGCGCCAGCAGCCAAGGGGGTAGGCGCGGGAGGCCCACAGATACGCAGTATTTT. As protein: CASSQGGRRGRPTDTQYF.

The V gene is TRBV2, the J gene TRBJ2-7; 8 nucleotides align to TRBD2. CDR1 and CDR2 (germline): SNHLY, FYNNEI. The CDR3 has 15 amino acids. V was pared by 3 bases and J by 0 bases, with 4 bases of the junction left unmatched. DNA of the CDR3: TGTGCCAGCAGTGAGGGACTAGACCTCTCCTACGAGCAGTACTTC. Amino acids: CASSEGLDLSYEQYF.

V usage is TRBV7-9 and J usage is TRBJ1-1, with D possibly being TRBD1 (6 bases). This CDR3 is built from 13 residues. V gave up 5 bases and J gave up 5 bases, with 12 bases separating them. Germline V CDR1 and CDR2: SEHNR, FQNEAQ (reference sequence). The DNA of the CDR3 is TGTGCCAGCAGCCGTAACAGGGATACTGAAGCTTTCTTT. This sequence encodes CASSRNRDTEAFF. The variable domain in full, completed from reference TRBV7-9 and TRBJ1-1, reads DTGVSQNPRHKITKRGQNVTFRCDPISEHNRLYWYRQTLGQGPEFLTYFQNEAQLEKSRLLSDRFSAERPKGSFSTLEIQRTEQGDSAMYLCASSRNRDTEAFFGQGTRLTVV.

The J gene is TRBJ2-7, the V gene TRBV6-6, with D maybe TRBD1 (6 bases). Germline V CDR1 and CDR2: MNHNY, SVGAGI (reference sequence). V lost 4 bases and J 3 bases, leaving 10 bases between the germline ends. The CDR3 contains 13 residues. The CDR3 spells CASSSQDSYEQYF. The CDR3 coding sequence is TGTGCCAGCAGTTCCCAGGACAGCTACGAGCAGTACTTC.

The chain carries TRBV11-3 and TRBJ1-1; unclear D gene. The V and J ends lost 1 base and 0 bases respectively, with 9 bases between them. The CDR3 is 15 amino acids. Looked up from germline, CDR1 is SGHNT and CDR2 is YENEEA. The CDR3 DNA sequence: TGTGCCAGCAGCTTAGTCCGGGGAATGAACACTGAAGCTTTCTTT. This encodes CASSLVRGMNTEAFF.

V gene TRBV11-1 combines with J gene TRBJ2-7; 10 nucleotides line up with TRBD2. Germline values: CDR1 SGHAT, CDR2 FQDESV (reference sequence). The ends lost 2 bases at V and 1 base at J; junction bases unmatched: 2. The CDR3 runs to 15 residues. CDR3 protein: CASSLLAGVSYEQYF. The CDR3 DNA reads as TGTGCCAGCAGCTTACTAGCGGGAGTTTCCTACGAGCAGTACTTC.

V usage is TRBV6-1 and J usage is TRBJ1-5, with 7 bases that match TRBD1. The CDR3 has 14 residues. Germline lookup yields CDR1 MNHNS and CDR2 SASEGT. The V gene end was trimmed by 3 bases and the J gene end by 1 base; junction bases not matched to a gene: 0. CDR3 sequence: CASSETGSNQPQHF. The CDR3 region has the DNA TGTGCCAGCAGTGAGACAGGGAGCAATCAGCCCCAGCATTTT.

In its sample, this clone was seen once. V usage is TRBV19 and J usage is TRBJ2-7, with D possibly being TRBD1 (5 bases). V shed 3 bases and J shed 0 bases, with 12 bases lying between them. This CDR3 spans 15 amino acids. The germline CDR1 and CDR2 sequences are LNHDA and SQIVND (reference sequence). The CDR3 DNA reads TGTGCCAGTAGTATCGGCTCCCAGGGCTCCTACGAGCAGTACTTC. It is translated as CASSIGSQGSYEQYF.

The CDR3 coding sequence is TGTGCCAGTCGGTCAGGGAGGAAACGTTCCACTGAAGCTTTCTTT. Translation: CASRSGRKRSTEAFF. The J gene is TRBJ1-1, the V gene TRBV6-5, with D perhaps TRBD1 (5 bases). CDR3 length: 15 amino acids. Germline V gene sequence: CDR1 MNHEY, CDR2 SVGAGI. Trimming stripped 9 bases from V and 4 bases from J, with 21 bases between.

In this sample, this clone turned up a few times. A far larger clone is off by one base, so a read error is likely. The same CDR3 is also encoded by other DNA sequences in this sample. This CDR3 reads CARSRGLAGGGGELFF. Here the CDR3 DNA reads TGTGCCCGCAGCCGGGGACTAGCGGGAGGGGGCGGGGAGCTGTTTTTT. V usage is TRBV5-4 and J usage is TRBJ2-2, with 16 bases identical to TRBD2. Germline V gene data show CDR1 as SGHNT and CDR2 as YYREEE (reference sequence). This CDR3 spans 16 amino acids.

The V and J genes are TRBV6-5 and TRBJ1-5; 10 bases are shared with TRBD1. J gave up 5 bases and V 6 bases, and 7 bases lay outside the gene matches. Germline loops: CDR1 MNHEY, CDR2 SVGAGI. The CDR3 runs 15 residues. CDR3 DNA sequence: TGTGCCAGCAGCTTGGACAGGGGGGGGGATCAGCCCCAGCATTTT. This encodes CASSLDRGGDQPQHF.

The chain is built from TRBV7-9 and TRBJ2-7; 9 bases fit TRBD1. Trimming cost V 4 bases and J 2 bases; bases outside gene matches: 9. Germline V CDR1 and CDR2: SEHNR, FQNEAQ (reference sequence). The CDR3 sequence is 16 residues long. CDR3 DNA: TGTGCCAGCAGCTCCCCCCGGGACAGGGTTACCTACGAGCAGTACTTC. As protein: CASSSPRDRVTYEQYF.

The chain has TRBV9 and TRBJ2-1, with no clear D. Germline lookup yields CDR1 SGDLS and CDR2 YYNGEE. The CDR3 has 12 amino acids. V dropped 2 bases and J dropped 5 bases, with 5 bases sitting between them. The CDR3 DNA reads as TGTGCCAGCAGCGTCCTAGACAATGAGCAGTTCTTC. Translating it yields CASSVLDNEQFF. Full variable domain (outside the CDR3, taken from reference TRBV9 and TRBJ2-1): DSGVTQTPKHLITATGQRVTLRCSPRSGDLSVYWYQQSLDQGLQFLIQYYNGEERAKGNILERFSAQQFPDLHSELNLSSLELGDSALYFCASSVLDNEQFFGPGTRLTVL.

The DNA of the CDR3 is TGTGCCAGCAGTGAACTTTCACAGAACGAGCAGTACTTC. The encoded protein is CASSELSQNEQYF. The V and J genes are TRBV6-1 and TRBJ2-7, with D uncertain. Trimming took 2 bases from V and 5 from J, leaving 10 bases between them. Germline V gives CDR1 MNHNS, CDR2 SASEGT. This CDR3 contains 13 residues.

The chain uses TRBV2 and TRBJ2-5; tentatively, D is TRBD2 (7 bases). CDR1 is SNHLY, CDR2 FYNNEI, per germline. V was shortened by 7 bases and J by 4 bases, with 16 bases between the two germline ends. This CDR3 is built from 14 residues. Written as DNA, the CDR3 is TGTGCCAGCATAGGGGGAGGGTCAGCAGAGACCCAGTACTTC. Translation gives CASIGGGSAETQYF. Combining the CDR3 with reference TRBV2 and TRBJ2-5 gives the whole variable domain EPEVTQTPSHQVTQMGQEVILRCVPISNHLYFYWYRQILGQKVEFLVSFYNNEISEKSEIFDDQFSVERPDGSNFTLKIRSTKLEDSAMYFCASIGGGSAETQYFGPGTRLLVL.

V usage is TRBV19 and J usage is TRBJ2-7, with a possible D match to TRBD2 (6 bases). The length of the CDR3 is 16 residues. CDR1 is LNHDA, CDR2 SQIVND, per germline (reference sequence). With 6 bases removed from V and 4 bases from J, the gap between germline ends came to 22 bases. The CDR3 bases are TGTGCCAGTAGCCCTAACGGGGGTGTGGTTGGTTACGAGCAGTACTTC. This translates into CASSPNGGVVGYEQYF. The full variable domain, its missing parts supplied by reference TRBV19 and TRBJ2-7, is DGGITQSPKYLFRKEGQNVTLSCEQNLNHDAMYWYRQDPGQGLRLIYYSQIVNDFQKGDIAEGYSVSREKKESFPLTVTSAQKNPTAFYLCASSPNGGVVGYEQYFGPGTRLTVT.

In its sample, this clone was seen once. V gene TRBV11-2 combines with J gene TRBJ2-7; unclear D gene. Germline CDR1 and CDR2: SGHAT and FQNNGV. V was trimmed by 2 bases and J by 0 bases, leaving 8 bases between them. CDR3 length: 14 residues. CDR3 bases: TGTGCCAGCAGCTTAAAGAGTTACTCCTACGAGCAGTACTTC. Translating gives CASSLKSYSYEQYF.

The rearrangement joins TRBV5-1 to TRBJ1-3; 9 bases line up with TRBD1. This CDR3 comprises 17 residues. Germline V CDR1 and CDR2: SGHRS, YFSETQ. The V and J ends lost 0 bases and 2 bases, in that order; junction bases with no gene match: 6. Here the CDR3 reads CASSLGERQGAGNTIYF. CDR3 bases: TGCGCCAGCAGCTTGGGAGAAAGACAGGGGGCTGGAAACACCATATATTTT.

This chain uses TRBV10-1 with TRBJ2-5, with TRBD2 matching over 8 bases. Germline CDR1 and CDR2: WNHNN and SYGVQD (reference sequence). CDR3 length equals 13 residues. Trimming took 6 bases from V and 5 from J; bases not matched to a gene: 5. As DNA, the CDR3 is TGCGCCAGCAGCGGGACTAGTGGGGAGACCCAGTACTTC. It is translated as CASSGTSGETQYF.

This chain uses TRBV4-1 with TRBJ2-3; the match to TRBD2 covers 7 bases. The J segment lost 4 bases and the V segment lost 0 bases, leaving 7 bases of the junction unmatched. Per germline, CDR1 MGHRA and CDR2 YSYEKL. There are 16 residues in the CDR3. The CDR3 region has the DNA TGCGCCAGCAGCCAAGATCCCGGACTAGTCCCAGATACGCAGTATTTT. Protein: CASSQDPGLVPDTQYF.

J is TRBJ2-7 and V is TRBV4-2; possibly TRBD1 for D (6 bases). The length of the CDR3 is 15 residues. V lost 4 bases and J 2 bases, leaving 15 bases between the germline ends. Germline values: CDR1 LGHNA, CDR2 YNFKEQ. The CDR3 sequence is CASSPGAGPAYEQYF. CDR3 nucleotides: TGTGCCAGCAGCCCAGGGGCCGGGCCTGCCTACGAGCAGTACTTC.

The chain carries TRBV2 and TRBJ2-7; possibly TRBD2 for D (5 bases). Germline-derived CDR1 and CDR2 are SNHLY and FYNNEI. The CDR3 runs to 17 residues. Trimming took 4 bases from V and 2 from J, leaving 21 bases between them. CDR3 bases: TGTGCCAGCAGTGTGAGAGTGAGAGACTACATAACCTACGAGCAGTACTTC. Protein: CASSVRVRDYITYEQYF.

The chain links TRBV11-2 to TRBJ2-1; the match to TRBD2 covers 7 bases. The CDR3 covers 14 residues. Per the germline V gene, CDR1 is SGHAT and CDR2 is FQNNGV. V shed 2 bases, J shed 9 bases, and the junction held 7 bases outside the gene matches. CDR3 in amino acids: CASSLMMPGGEQFF. DNA of the CDR3: TGTGCCAGCAGCTTAATGATGCCGGGAGGTGAGCAGTTCTTC.

This sequence joins TRBV7-9 and TRBJ2-7, with 8 nucleotides matching TRBD2. The CDR3 sequence is 15 residues long. Germline V gives CDR1 SEHNR, CDR2 FQNEAQ (reference sequence). V shed 1 base, J shed 2 bases, and the junction held 4 bases outside the gene matches. The CDR3 sequence is CASSLGAAGAYEQYF. For the CDR3, the DNA is TGTGCCAGCAGCTTAGGGGCAGCGGGAGCCTACGAGCAGTACTTC.